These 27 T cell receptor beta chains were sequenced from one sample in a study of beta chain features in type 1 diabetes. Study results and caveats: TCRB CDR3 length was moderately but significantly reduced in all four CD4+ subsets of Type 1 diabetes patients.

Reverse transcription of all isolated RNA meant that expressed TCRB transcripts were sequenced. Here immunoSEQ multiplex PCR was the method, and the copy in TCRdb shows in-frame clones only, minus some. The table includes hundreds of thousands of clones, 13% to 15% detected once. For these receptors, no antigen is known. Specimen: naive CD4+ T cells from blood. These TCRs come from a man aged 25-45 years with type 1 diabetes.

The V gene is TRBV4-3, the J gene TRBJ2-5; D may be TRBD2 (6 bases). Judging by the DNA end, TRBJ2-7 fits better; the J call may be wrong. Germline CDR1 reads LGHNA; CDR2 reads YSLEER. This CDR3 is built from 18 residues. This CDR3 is CASSQDPGVEGIRYEQYF. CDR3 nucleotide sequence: TGCGCCAGCAGCCAAGATCCAGGTGTGGAGGGGATTCGGTACGAGCAGTACTTC.

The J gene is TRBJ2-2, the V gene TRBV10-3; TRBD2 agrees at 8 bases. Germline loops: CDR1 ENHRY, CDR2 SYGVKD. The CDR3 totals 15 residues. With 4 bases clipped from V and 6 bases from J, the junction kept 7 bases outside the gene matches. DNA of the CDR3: TGTGCCATCAGTGCGAAACGGGAGGGGGCCGGGGAGCTGTTTTTT. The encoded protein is CAISAKREGAGELFF.

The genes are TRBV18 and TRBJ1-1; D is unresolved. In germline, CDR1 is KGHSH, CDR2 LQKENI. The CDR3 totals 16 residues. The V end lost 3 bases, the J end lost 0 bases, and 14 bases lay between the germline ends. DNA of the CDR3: TGTGCCAGCTCACCCAAAACTGCGGCCATGAACACTGAAGCTTTCTTT. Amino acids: CASSPKTAAMNTEAFF.

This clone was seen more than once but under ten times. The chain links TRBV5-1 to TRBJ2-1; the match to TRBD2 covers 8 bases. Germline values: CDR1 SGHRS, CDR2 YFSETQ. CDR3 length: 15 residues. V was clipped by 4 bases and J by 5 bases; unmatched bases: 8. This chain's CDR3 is CASSKGLDRDNEQFF. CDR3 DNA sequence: TGCGCCAGCAGCAAGGGACTAGATCGTGACAATGAGCAGTTCTTC.

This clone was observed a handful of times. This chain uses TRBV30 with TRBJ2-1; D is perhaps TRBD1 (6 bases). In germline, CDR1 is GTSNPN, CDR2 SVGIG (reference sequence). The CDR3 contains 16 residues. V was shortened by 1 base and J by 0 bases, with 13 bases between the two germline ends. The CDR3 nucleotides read TGTGCCTGGAGTGGAAGGGGGAGACACTCCTACAATGAGCAGTTCTTC. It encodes CAWSGRGRHSYNEQFF.

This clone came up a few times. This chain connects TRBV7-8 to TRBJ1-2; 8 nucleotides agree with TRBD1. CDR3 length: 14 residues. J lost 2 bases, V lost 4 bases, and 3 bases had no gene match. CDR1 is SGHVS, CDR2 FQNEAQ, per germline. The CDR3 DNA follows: TGTGCCAGCAGCTCGGGACAGGTGAACTATGGCTACACCTTC. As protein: CASSSGQVNYGYTF.

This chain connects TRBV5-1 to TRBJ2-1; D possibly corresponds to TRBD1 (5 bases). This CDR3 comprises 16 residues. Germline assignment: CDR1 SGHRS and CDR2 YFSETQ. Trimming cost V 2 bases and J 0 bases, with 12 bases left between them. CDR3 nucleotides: TGCGCCAGCAGCTTAGGGGCGTCTAGCTCCTACAATGAGCAGTTCTTC. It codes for CASSLGASSSYNEQFF.

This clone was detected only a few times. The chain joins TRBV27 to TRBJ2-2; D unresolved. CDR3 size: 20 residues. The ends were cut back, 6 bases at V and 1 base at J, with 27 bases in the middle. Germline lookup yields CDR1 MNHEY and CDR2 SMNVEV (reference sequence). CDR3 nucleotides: TGTGCCAGCAGGAGCACCGAGTTGCCCACTACTCCCTTGAACACCGGGGAGCTGTTTTTT. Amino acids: CASRSTELPTTPLNTGELFF.

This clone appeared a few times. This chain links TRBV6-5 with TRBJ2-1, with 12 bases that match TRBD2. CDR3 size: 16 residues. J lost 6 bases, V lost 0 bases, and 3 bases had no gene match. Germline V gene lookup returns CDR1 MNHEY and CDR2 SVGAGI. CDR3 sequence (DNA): TGTGCCAGCAGTTACTCGACTAGCGGGAGAGTCAATGAGCAGTTCTTC. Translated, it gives CASSYSTSGRVNEQFF.

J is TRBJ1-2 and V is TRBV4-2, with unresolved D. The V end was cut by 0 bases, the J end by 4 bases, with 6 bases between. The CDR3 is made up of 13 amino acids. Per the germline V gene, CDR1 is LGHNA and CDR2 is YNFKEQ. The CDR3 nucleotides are TGTGCCAGCAGCCAAGACACAGTCTATGGCTACACCTTC. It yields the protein CASSQDTVYGYTF.

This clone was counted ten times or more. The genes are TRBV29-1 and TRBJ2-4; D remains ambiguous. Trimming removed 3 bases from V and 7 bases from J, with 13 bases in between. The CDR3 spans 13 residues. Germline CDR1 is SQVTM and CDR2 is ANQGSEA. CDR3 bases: TGCAGCGTTGATGAGGCAACCGGGAACATTCAGTACTTC. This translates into CSVDEATGNIQYF.

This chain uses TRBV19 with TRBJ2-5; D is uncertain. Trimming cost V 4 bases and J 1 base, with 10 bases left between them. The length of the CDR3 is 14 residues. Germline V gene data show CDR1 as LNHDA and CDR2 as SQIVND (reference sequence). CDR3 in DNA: TGTGCCAGTAGTACCAGGTCCTTCCAAGAGACCCAGTACTTC. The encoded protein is CASSTRSFQETQYF.

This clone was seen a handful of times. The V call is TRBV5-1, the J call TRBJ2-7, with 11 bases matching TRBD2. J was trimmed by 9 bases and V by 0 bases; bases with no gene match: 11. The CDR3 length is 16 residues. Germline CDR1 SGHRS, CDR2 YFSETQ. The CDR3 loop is CASSLDSGRAGVAQYF. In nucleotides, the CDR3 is TGCGCCAGCAGCTTGGATAGCGGGAGGGCCGGGGTGGCGCAGTACTTC.

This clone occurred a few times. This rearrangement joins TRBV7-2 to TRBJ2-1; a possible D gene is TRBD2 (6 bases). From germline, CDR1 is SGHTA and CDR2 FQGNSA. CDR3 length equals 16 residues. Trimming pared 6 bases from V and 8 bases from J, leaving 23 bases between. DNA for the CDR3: TGTGCCAGCAGATTATCTGGGACTGCCGGAGGGGATGAGCAGTTCTTC. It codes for CASRLSGTAGGDEQFF.

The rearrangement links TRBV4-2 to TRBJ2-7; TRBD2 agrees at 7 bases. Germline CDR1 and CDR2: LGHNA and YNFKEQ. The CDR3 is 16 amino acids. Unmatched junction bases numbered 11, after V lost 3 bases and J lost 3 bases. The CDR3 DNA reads TGTGCCAGCAGCCAGGACACTAGCGCGACGTACTACGAGCAGTACTTC. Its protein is CASSQDTSATYYEQYF.

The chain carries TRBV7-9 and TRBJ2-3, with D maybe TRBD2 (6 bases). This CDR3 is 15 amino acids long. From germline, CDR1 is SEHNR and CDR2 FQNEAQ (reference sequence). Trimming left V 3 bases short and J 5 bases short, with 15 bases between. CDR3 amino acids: CASSFGSLREDTQYF. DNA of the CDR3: TGTGCCAGCAGCTTCGGGAGTCTGAGAGAAGATACGCAGTATTTT.

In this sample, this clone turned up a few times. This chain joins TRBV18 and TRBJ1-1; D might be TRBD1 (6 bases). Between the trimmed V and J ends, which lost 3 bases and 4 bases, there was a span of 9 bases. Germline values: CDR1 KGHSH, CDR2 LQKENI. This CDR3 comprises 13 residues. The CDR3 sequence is CASSPGASTEAFF. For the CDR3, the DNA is TGTGCCAGCTCACCGGGGGCGAGCACTGAAGCTTTCTTT.

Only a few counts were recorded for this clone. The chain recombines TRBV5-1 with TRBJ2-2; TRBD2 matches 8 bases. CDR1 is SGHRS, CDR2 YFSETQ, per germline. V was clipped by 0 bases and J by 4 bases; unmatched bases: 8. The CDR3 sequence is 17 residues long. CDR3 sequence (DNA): TGCGCCAGCAGCTTGGTTCCTAGCGGGCCAATCACCGGGGAGCTGTTTTTT. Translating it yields CASSLVPSGPITGELFF.

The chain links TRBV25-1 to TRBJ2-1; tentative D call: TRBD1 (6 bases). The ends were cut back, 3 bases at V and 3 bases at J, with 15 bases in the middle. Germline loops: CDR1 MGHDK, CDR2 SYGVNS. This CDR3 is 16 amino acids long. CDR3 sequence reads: CASSESRGDLYNEQFF. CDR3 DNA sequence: TGTGCCAGCAGTGAGTCCAGGGGAGACCTCTACAATGAGCAGTTCTTC.

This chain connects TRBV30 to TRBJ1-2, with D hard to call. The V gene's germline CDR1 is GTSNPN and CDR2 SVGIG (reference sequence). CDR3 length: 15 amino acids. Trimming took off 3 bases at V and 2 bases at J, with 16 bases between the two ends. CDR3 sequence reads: CAWRQIEWANYGYTF. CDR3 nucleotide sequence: TGTGCCTGGAGGCAAATAGAGTGGGCAAACTATGGCTACACCTTC.

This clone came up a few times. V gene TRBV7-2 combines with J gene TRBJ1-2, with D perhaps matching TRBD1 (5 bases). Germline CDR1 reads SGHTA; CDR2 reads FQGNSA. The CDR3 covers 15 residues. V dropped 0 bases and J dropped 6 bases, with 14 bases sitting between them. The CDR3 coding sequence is TGTGCCAGCAGCTTAGCGCTTACGCGGGGGGATGGCTACACCTTC. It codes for CASSLALTRGDGYTF. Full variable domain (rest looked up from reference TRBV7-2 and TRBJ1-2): GAGVSQSPSNKVTEKGKDVELRCDPISGHTALYWYRQSLGQGLEFLIYFQGNSAPDKSGLPSDRFSAERTGGSVSTLTIQRTQQEDSAVYLCASSLALTRGDGYTFGSGTRLTVV.

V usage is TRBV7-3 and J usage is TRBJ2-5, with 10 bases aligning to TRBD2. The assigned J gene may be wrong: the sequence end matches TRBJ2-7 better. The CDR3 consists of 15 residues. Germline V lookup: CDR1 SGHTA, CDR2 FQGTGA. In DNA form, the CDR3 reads TGTGCCAGCAGCTTACGAGCGGGAGGGACCTACGAGCAGTACTTC. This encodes CASSLRAGGTYEQYF.

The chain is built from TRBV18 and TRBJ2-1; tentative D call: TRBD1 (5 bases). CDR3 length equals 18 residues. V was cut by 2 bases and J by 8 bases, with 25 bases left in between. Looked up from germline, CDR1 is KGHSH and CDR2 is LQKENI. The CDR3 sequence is CASSPTSRPGWSSDEQFF. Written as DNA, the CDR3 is TGTGCCAGCTCACCAACCTCCCGGCCAGGGTGGTCCTCGGATGAGCAGTTCTTC. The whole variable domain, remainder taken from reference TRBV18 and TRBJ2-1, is NAGVMQNPRHLVRRRGQEARLRCSPMKGHSHVYWYRQLPEEGLKFMVYLQKENIIDESGMPKERFSAEFPKEGPSILRIQQVVRGDSAAYFCASSPTSRPGWSSDEQFFGPGTRLTVL.

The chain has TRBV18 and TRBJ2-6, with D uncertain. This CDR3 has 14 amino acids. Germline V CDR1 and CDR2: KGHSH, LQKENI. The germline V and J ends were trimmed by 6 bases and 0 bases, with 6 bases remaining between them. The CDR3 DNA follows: TGTGCCAGCTCGCCGAGCTCTGGGGCCAACGTCCTGACTTTC. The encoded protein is CASSPSSGANVLTF.

The CDR3 DNA reads TGTGCCAGTGGGGAACTGGACAGGGAAGAGACCCAGTACTTC. Protein sequence: CASGELDREETQYF. The chain links TRBV28 to TRBJ2-5; 8 bases map to TRBD1. The J segment lost 3 bases and the V segment lost 9 bases, leaving 9 bases of the junction unmatched. CDR1 is MDHEN and CDR2 is SYDVKM in the germline V gene. This CDR3 is built from 14 residues. Full variable domain (rest looked up from reference TRBV28 and TRBJ2-5): DVKVTQSSRYLVKRTGEKVFLECVQDMDHENMFWYRQDPGLGLRLIYFSYDVKMKEKGDIPEGYSVSREKKERFSLILESASTNQTSMYLCASGELDREETQYFGPGTRLLVL.

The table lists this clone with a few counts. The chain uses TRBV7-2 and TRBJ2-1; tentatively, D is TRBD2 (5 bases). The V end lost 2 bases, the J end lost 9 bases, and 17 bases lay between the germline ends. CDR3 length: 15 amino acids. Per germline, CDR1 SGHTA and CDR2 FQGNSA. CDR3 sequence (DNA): TGTGCCAGCAGCTTATTTCGGGGTGTCGAGGGTGAGCAGTTCTTC. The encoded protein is CASSLFRGVEGEQFF. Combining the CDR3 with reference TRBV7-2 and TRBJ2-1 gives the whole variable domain GAGVSQSPSNKVTEKGKDVELRCDPISGHTALYWYRQSLGQGLEFLIYFQGNSAPDKSGLPSDRFSAERTGGSVSTLTIQRTQQEDSAVYLCASSLFRGVEGEQFFGPGTRLTVL.

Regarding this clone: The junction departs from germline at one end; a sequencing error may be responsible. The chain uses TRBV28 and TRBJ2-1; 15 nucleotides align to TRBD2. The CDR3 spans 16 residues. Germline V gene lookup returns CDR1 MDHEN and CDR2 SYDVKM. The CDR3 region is CASSFGGGLAGGPILF. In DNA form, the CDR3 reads TGTGCCAGCAGTTTTGGCGGAGGACTAGCGGGAGGGCCGATCCTCTTC. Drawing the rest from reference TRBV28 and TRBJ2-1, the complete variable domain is DVKVTQSSRYLVKRTGEKVFLECVQDMDHENMFWYRQDPGLGLRLIYFSYDVKMKEKGDIPEGYSVSREKKERFSLILESASTNQTSMYLCASSFGGGLAGGPILFGPGTRLTVL.